The next 26 T cell receptor beta chains were all read from a single sample in a study of shared clonotypes between healthy human individuals. Produced via immunoSEQ multiplex PCR; TCRdb's table is partial and in-frame only. The sample includes approximately 980,000 clones, 60% to 85% seen only once; the top ten take about 1.5%. The sequencing input was memory CD4+ T cells sorted from blood. Noted subset: CD45RA-negative fraction. These receptor sequences come from a man aged 18 to 30 in good health.

The chain is built from TRBV5-6 and TRBJ2-3; 7 bases map to TRBD1. The CDR3 length is 15 residues. The V and J ends lost 2 bases and 1 base, in that order; junction bases with no gene match: 4. Looked up from germline, CDR1 is SGHDT and CDR2 is YYEEEE. CDR3 coding DNA: TGTGCCAGCAGCTTCGGGCAGGGGGGCACAGATACGCAGTATTTT. As protein: CASSFGQGGTDTQYF.

A note on this clone: This CDR3 is also generated by other DNA sequences in the sample. V usage is TRBV5-1 and J usage is TRBJ1-5; no firm D call. Germline values: CDR1 SGHRS, CDR2 YFSETQ. CDR3 length: 13 amino acids. Trimming removed 0 bases from V and 7 bases from J, with 8 bases in between. The CDR3 region has the DNA TGCGCCAGCAGCTTGGGTCCTGAACAGCCCCAGCATTTT. This gives the protein CASSLGPEQPQHF. The variable domain in full, completed from reference TRBV5-1 and TRBJ1-5, reads KAGVTQTPRYLIKTRGQQVTLSCSPISGHRSVSWYQQTPGQGLQFLFEYFSETQRNKGNFPGRFSGRQFSNSRSEMNVSTLELGDSALYLCASSLGPEQPQHFGDGTRLSIL.

This rearrangement joins TRBV30 to TRBJ1-3; D perhaps matches TRBD1 (5 bases). This CDR3 is built from 11 residues. Germline V gives CDR1 GTSNPN, CDR2 SVGIG (reference sequence). V was cut by 3 bases and J by 6 bases, with 6 bases left in between. CDR3 in amino acids: CAWRDKNTIYF. CDR3 coding DNA: TGTGCCTGGAGGGACAAAAACACCATATATTTT.

The chain uses TRBV5-1 and TRBJ2-7; D is unresolved. The CDR3 consists of 14 residues. Trimming took 1 base from V and 7 from J, leaving 15 bases between them. The germline V gene encodes CDR1 SGHRS and CDR2 YFSETQ. CDR3 nucleotide sequence: TGCGCCAGCAGCTTGTTGGACCCATCCGGGGAGCAGTACTTC. This translates into CASSLLDPSGEQYF.

The chain couples TRBV7-2 to TRBJ2-2; D is ambiguous. The CDR3 loop spans 14 amino acids. CDR1 SGHTA and CDR2 FQGNSA come from the germline V gene. V was shortened by 2 bases and J by 2 bases, with 6 bases between the two germline ends. The CDR3 loop reads CASSLKTNTGELFF. In DNA, the CDR3 is TGTGCCAGCAGCTTAAAGACAAACACCGGGGAGCTGTTTTTT.

This clone has a count of ten or more. The chain joins TRBV6-6 to TRBJ1-3; no definite D call. CDR3 size: 15 residues. V was clipped by 7 bases and J by 3 bases, with 16 bases between them. Germline CDR1 reads MNHNY; CDR2 reads SVGAGI (reference sequence). The CDR3 loop reads CASNPPGSRGNTIYF. In DNA, the CDR3 is TGTGCCAGCAACCCACCGGGCTCCCGTGGAAACACCATATATTTT.

The chain combines TRBV19 with TRBJ2-2; TRBD2 matches 10 bases. The germline gives CDR1 LNHDA, CDR2 SQIVND (reference sequence). The J segment lost 2 bases and the V segment lost 4 bases, leaving 7 bases of the junction unmatched. The CDR3 length is 17 residues. CDR3 sequence reads: CASSRSSGGLNTGELFF. The CDR3 DNA sequence: TGTGCCAGTAGTAGATCTAGCGGGGGCTTAAACACCGGGGAGCTGTTTTTT.

The chain has TRBV6-1 and TRBJ2-7; 7 bases match TRBD2. V lost 6 bases, J lost 0 bases, and 8 bases stayed unmatched. The length of the CDR3 is 15 residues. Germline loops: CDR1 MNHNS, CDR2 SASEGT. The CDR3 nucleotides are TGTGCCAGCAGCCTGCGGGGGACTCTCTCCTACGAGCAGTACTTC. Protein product: CASSLRGTLSYEQYF.

Turning to this clone: Other nucleotide sequences in the sample specify the same CDR3. This rearrangement joins TRBV28 to TRBJ2-1; 11 positions agree with TRBD2. V was clipped by 4 bases and J by 6 bases; unmatched bases: 5. Germline V gene data show CDR1 as MDHEN and CDR2 as SYDVKM. The CDR3 has 15 amino acids. CDR3 sequence reads: CASSSLAGGPNEQFF. CDR3 DNA: TGTGCCAGCAGTTCATTAGCGGGAGGGCCCAATGAGCAGTTCTTC.

The chain combines TRBV10-3 with TRBJ2-1; D is tentatively TRBD1 or TRBD2 (6 bases each). Trimming pared 0 bases from V and 7 bases from J, leaving 16 bases between. The CDR3 is 16 residues long. Germline lookup yields CDR1 ENHRY and CDR2 SYGVKD. Written as DNA, the CDR3 is TGTGCCATCAGTGAGTCAGGCGGGGACACCCAAAATGAGCAGTTCTTC. Translation gives CAISESGGDTQNEQFF.

The V gene is TRBV5-6, the J gene TRBJ2-1; 11 nucleotides line up with TRBD2. The CDR3 runs to 15 residues. Germline trimming cut 5 bases from V and 5 bases from J; bases unmatched to any gene: 6. CDR1 and CDR2 from the germline V gene are SGHDT and YYEEEE. The CDR3, as DNA: TGTGCCAGCAGTTTGATGGGACTAGCGGACAATGAGCAGTTCTTC. Translation gives CASSLMGLADNEQFF. The entire variable domain, with the rest obtained from reference TRBV5-6 and TRBJ2-1, is as follows: DAGVTQSPTHLIKTRGQQVTLRCSPKSGHDTVSWYQQALGQGPQFIFQYYEEEERQRGNFPDRFSGHQFPNYSSELNVNALLLGDSALYLCASSLMGLADNEQFFGPGTRLTVL.

This clone was observed a few times. The rearrangement links TRBV5-1 to TRBJ2-7, with 8 bases that match TRBD2. Germline CDR1 SGHRS, CDR2 YFSETQ. The junction had 8 bases not matched to a gene; V was cut back by 4 bases and J by 5 bases. The CDR3 is 14 residues long. CDR3 DNA: TGCGCCAGCAGCCGGAGCGGGAGCAACAACGAGCAGTACTTC. As protein: CASSRSGSNNEQYF.

The chain recombines TRBV18 with TRBJ1-3; TRBD1 aligns across 10 bases. This CDR3 has 14 residues. Per germline, CDR1 KGHSH and CDR2 LQKENI. Germline trimming cut 5 bases from V and 2 bases from J; bases unmatched to any gene: 0. The CDR3, as DNA: TGTGCCAGCTCAGGACAGGGGGCTGGAAACACCATATATTTT. Amino acids: CASSGQGAGNTIYF.

This chain joins TRBV27 and TRBJ2-3; 11 positions match TRBD2. There are 16 residues in the CDR3. Germline V gene lookup returns CDR1 MNHEY and CDR2 SMNVEV (reference sequence). With V trimmed by 5 bases and J by 0 bases, 4 bases remained unmatched. As DNA, the CDR3 is TGTGCCAGCAGTCCCGGGACTAGCGGAAGCACAGATACGCAGTATTTT. Its protein is CASSPGTSGSTDTQYF.

The CDR3 here is CASSQDGDRGRVGKLFF. As DNA, the CDR3 is TGCGCCAGCAGCCAAGATGGGGACAGGGGGCGCGTTGGAAAACTGTTTTTT. The V and J genes are TRBV4-3 and TRBJ1-4; 12 nucleotides agree with TRBD1. The CDR3 runs to 17 residues. The V and J ends lost 0 bases and 10 bases, in that order; junction bases with no gene match: 9. Germline V gene sequence: CDR1 LGHNA, CDR2 YSLEER.

The rearrangement joins TRBV10-3 to TRBJ2-3; D is perhaps TRBD2 (6 bases). Germline assignment: CDR1 ENHRY and CDR2 SYGVKD. Trimming shortened V by 10 bases and J by 2 bases, and 16 bases separated the two germline ends. The CDR3 consists of 14 residues. The CDR3 sequence is CATEAGSPTDTQYF. For the CDR3, the DNA is TGTGCCACGGAAGCGGGTTCTCCCACAGATACGCAGTATTTT.

This sequence joins TRBV6-7 and TRBJ1-5; TRBD1 might be the D (6 bases). TRBV6-7 is designated an ORF whose function remains uncertain. The CDR3 consists of 14 residues. V lost 10 bases and J lost 5, with 18 bases in between. The CDR3, as DNA: TGTGCCACCCCTGGTCGTGAGGGGGATCAGCCCCAGCATTTT. It is translated as CATPGREGDQPQHF.

This clone was observed a handful of times. The V gene is TRBV5-1, the J gene TRBJ1-5, with D perhaps matching TRBD1 (6 bases). Trimming took 4 bases from V and 5 from J, leaving 13 bases between them. Germline V CDR1 and CDR2: SGHRS, YFSETQ. The length of the CDR3 is 14 residues. The CDR3 DNA follows: TGCGCCAGCAGCATCACAGGGCAGGATCAGCCCCAGCATTTT. Residues: CASSITGQDQPQHF.

This clone appeared a single time. V gene TRBV11-2 combines with J gene TRBJ2-7; maybe TRBD2 (7 bases). CDR3 size: 15 residues. Trimming removed 5 bases at V and 1 base at J, with 15 bases between. The V gene's germline CDR1 is SGHAT and CDR2 FQNNGV. The CDR3: CASSPLGGLSYEQYF. CDR3 DNA: TGTGCCAGCAGCCCGTTGGGGGGGCTTTCCTACGAGCAGTACTTC.

CDR3 DNA: TGTGCCAGCAGTTCAGGCAGGACAGCGTCCTACAATGAGCAGTTCTTC. Its translation: CASSSGRTASYNEQFF. This chain joins TRBV25-1 and TRBJ2-1, with D possibly TRBD1 on 6 matching bases. Germline V gene data show CDR1 as MGHDK and CDR2 as SYGVNS. Trimming shortened V by 5 bases and J by 1 base, and 15 bases separated the two germline ends. The CDR3 is made up of 16 amino acids. Full variable domain (remainder filled in from reference TRBV25-1 and TRBJ2-1): EADIYQTPRYLVIGTGKKITLECSQTMGHDKMYWYQQDPGMELHLIHYSYGVNSTEKGDLSSESTVSRIRTEHFPLTLESARPSHTSQYLCASSSGRTASYNEQFFGPGTRLTVL.

Regarding this clone: The same CDR3 is also encoded by other DNA sequences in this sample. The V gene is TRBV18, the J gene TRBJ2-5; 9 nucleotides align to TRBD2. From germline, CDR1 is KGHSH and CDR2 LQKENI. The CDR3 length is 15 residues. V lost 3 bases to trimming and J lost 2 bases; unmatched junction nucleotides: 4. CDR3 DNA: TGTGCCAGCTCACCGCCGGGACTAGCTCAAGAGACCCAGTACTTC. Its protein product is CASSPPGLAQETQYF.

The rearrangement joins TRBV6-1 to TRBJ2-7, with 13 bases identical to TRBD2. Germline assignment: CDR1 MNHNS and CDR2 SASEGT. The CDR3 consists of 13 residues. After removal of 6 bases from V and 4 bases from J, the junction contained 0 bases not matched to a gene. The CDR3 here is CASRLAGGYEQYF. The CDR3 nucleotides are TGTGCCAGCAGACTAGCGGGGGGGTACGAGCAGTACTTC.

CDR3 bases: TGTGCCAGCAGCTTAGGGACTAGCGGGAGTTACCACAATGAGCAGTTCTTC. Amino acids: CASSLGTSGSYHNEQFF. The chain couples TRBV7-8 to TRBJ2-1; TRBD2 agrees at 13 bases. This CDR3 is built from 17 residues. Germline loops: CDR1 SGHVS, CDR2 FQNEAQ. The ends lost 1 base at V and 5 bases at J; junction bases unmatched: 5.

The chain recombines TRBV11-2 with TRBJ2-7; D gene ambiguous. Per germline, CDR1 SGHAT and CDR2 FQNNGV. This CDR3 is built from 11 residues. The germline V and J ends were trimmed by 6 bases and 2 bases, with 5 bases remaining between them. The DNA for the CDR3 is TGTGCCAGCAGGAATACCTACGAGCAGTACTTC. Translated, it gives CASRNTYEQYF. Using reference TRBV11-2 and TRBJ2-7 for the parts outside the CDR3, the full variable domain is EAGVAQSPRYKIIEKRQSVAFWCNPISGHATLYWYQQILGQGPKLLIQFQNNGVVDDSQLPKDRFSAERLKGVDSTLKIQPAKLEDSAVYLCASRNTYEQYFGPGTRLTVT.

The CDR3 bases are TGTGCCAGCAGCTTAGACAGGGGAATCTCTGGAAACACCATATATTTT. Translating it yields CASSLDRGISGNTIYF. The rearrangement links TRBV7-9 to TRBJ1-3, with 7 bases fitting TRBD1. The CDR3 length is 16 residues. Germline CDR1 SEHNR, CDR2 FQNEAQ (reference sequence). With 1 base clipped from V and 0 bases from J, the junction kept 3 bases outside the gene matches.

V and J are TRBV6-5 and TRBJ2-3; 8 positions agree with TRBD2. The CDR3 contains 15 residues. The trim removed 6 bases at V and 2 bases at J, leaving 7 bases unmatched. The germline V gene has CDR1 MNHEY and CDR2 SVGAGI. The CDR3 reads CASRSVAGYTDTQYF. CDR3 sequence (DNA): TGTGCCAGCAGATCGGTAGCGGGGTACACAGATACGCAGTATTTT.